This TCR beta chain was retrieved from a study of shared clonotypes between healthy human individuals. Sequencing was performed with immunoSEQ multiplex PCR; in TCRdb, only in-frame clones are kept and a portion is missing. The table includes 1,500,000 or so clones, approximately 96% detected once. With 2 bases removed from V and 7 bases from J, the gap between germline ends came to 7 bases. From germline, CDR1 is SNHLY and CDR2 FYNNEI. CDR3 length equals 12 residues. The chain combines TRBV2 with TRBJ2-3; D remains unclear. This clonotype was sampled from a man aged 30-40 years in good health. The sequenced sample was naive CD4+ T cells sorted from blood. Subset reported: CD45RA+ positively selected. The CDR3 DNA follows: TGTGCCAGCAGTGAAAGGCCTAATACGCAGTATTTT. It codes for CASSERPNTQYF.